The clone carrying this T cell receptor (beta chain) was seen a single time. What it recognizes is unknown. This CDR3 spans 14 amino acids. The V gene's germline CDR1 is SGHAT and CDR2 FQNNGV. Trimming cost V 4 bases and J 2 bases; bases outside gene matches: 2. The data belong to a study of PD-1 blockade in classical Hodgkin lymphoma. Whole-study results and caveats: Healthy donors reportedly exceeded newly diagnosed patients in baseline TCR diversity. Repertoire difference causes, possibly disease activity or prior therapy, remain undefined.

Assay: immunoSEQ multiplex PCR; the TCRdb copy retains only in-frame clones and omits some. This table holds approximately 25,000 clones, about 90% found once. Documented time point: newly diagnosed, previously untreated cHL patient sample. Purified CD4+ T cells were obtained from thawed PBMCs through magnetic negative selection. PBMCs from patients with newly diagnosed, untreated classical Hodgkin lymphoma served as a comparison group for the relapsed/refractory trial patients. The sample taken for sequencing was CD4+ T cells from blood. The chain joins TRBV11-2 to TRBJ2-3; the match to TRBD2 covers 8 bases. The TCR sequence derives from a human donor with classical Hodgkin lymphoma. The CDR3 loop reads CASSSGLDTDTQYF. The CDR3 DNA reads TGTGCCAGCAGCTCGGGACTAGACACAGATACGCAGTATTTT.